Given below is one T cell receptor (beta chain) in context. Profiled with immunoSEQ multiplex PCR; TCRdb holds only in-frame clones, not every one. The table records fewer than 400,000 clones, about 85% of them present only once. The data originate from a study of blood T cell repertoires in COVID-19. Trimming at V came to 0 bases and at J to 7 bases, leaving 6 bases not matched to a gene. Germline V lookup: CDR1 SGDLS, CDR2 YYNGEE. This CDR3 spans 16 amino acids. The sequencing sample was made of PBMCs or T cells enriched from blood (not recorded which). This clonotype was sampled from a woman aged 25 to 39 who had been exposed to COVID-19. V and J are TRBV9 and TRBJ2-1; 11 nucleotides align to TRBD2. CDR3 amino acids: CASSVDVAGGWNEQFF. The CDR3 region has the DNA TGTGCCAGCAGCGTAGATGTAGCGGGGGGGTGGAATGAGCAGTTCTTC.